This T cell receptor beta chain is drawn from a study of T cells in Graves' hyperthyroidism and ophthalmopathy (dated by TCRdb to 2018 to 2020). Regarding the complete study: Peripheral blood was sampled at the time of initial diagnosis, prior to any treatment. To identify distinguishing TCR V-J signatures, a discovery cohort of 95 to 100 patients was used, comprising 40 to 45 with Graves' ophthalmopathy and around 60 with stable Graves' hyperthyroidism. An independent validation cohort of some 18 hyperthyroidism patients and about 16 patients who later progressed to ophthalmopathy tested prospective prediction of ophthalmopathy. The roughly 91 discovery patients were randomly divided into training and test sets at a 7:3 ratio. The study also compared thyroid tissue and blood T-cell repertoires from more than 5 Graves' hyperthyroidism patients. After blood sampling, hyperthyroidism patients were treated with methimazole at a starting dose of 30 mg daily, and ophthalmopathy patients were treated with high-dose intravenous methylprednisolone. TCR Vbeta CDR3 sequencing of roughly 140 peripheral blood samples (about 45 ophthalmopathy, 75 to 85 hyperthyroidism and some 17 progressor patients) is reported in the paper. Paper-wide results and their limitations: No statistical method was used to fix the sample size in advance, and group allocation was not hidden from the investigators. Most expanded thyroid clonotypes (frequency above 0.001) were also detected in blood, a finding suggesting that blood repertoires may reflect thyroid immune responses. In validation, the model predicted progression to ophthalmopathy with about 71% sensitivity and approximately 74% specificity, a median of about six months before onset. A 13 V-J signature model separated ophthalmopathy from stable hyperthyroidism, with 87.88% sensitivity and just under 84% specificity in cross-validation and 80%/75% in testing.

The table lists this clonotype with a count of one. Its antigen specificity is not known. Per-base qualities were not stored, and no clone one base away is much larger. Evidence from one read is weak. TCR beta CDR3 regions were amplified from RNA transcripts. A first-round RT-PCR of the TCR CDR3 used the HTBI primer set with the Qiagen OneStep RT-PCR kit. The libraries were constructed in a second round of multiplex PCR and then size-selected and purified. Libraries were sequenced paired-end with 100 bp reads on an Illumina HiSeq2000. The published analysis was carried out like this. Raw data were processed with SOAPnuke, discarding reads with adapters, uncalled bases, mean Phred below 15, or no exact constant-primer or identifier match. High-quality paired reads were merged with COPE v1.2.5, and unique nucleotide sequences were defined as clonotypes. Clonotypes were aligned to IMGT TRBV, TRBD and TRBJ reference segments using MiTCR v1.1. Only V-J combinations with frequency above 0.0001, covering roughly 99% of repertoires, were analysed. The TCS score was defined as F50 (clonal expansion) divided by E x V (chaos), with BLOSUM62-based TCRdist calculated between CDR3 peptides within each V-J. Welch's t-statistics and random forest reduced some 510 V-J features to around 14, which were used in a naive Bayes classifier (R e1071). The public reads were reprocessed in TCRdb via fastp at Q25 and MiXCR, keeping in-frame beta chains. Each entry is one CDR3 protein sequence, shown with its most common DNA and genes. TCRdb's processing, not the authors' own work, is the source of the V and J calls. The sample profile shows roughly 750,000 distinct CDR3 sequences; 15% to 20% of them were found once. Under 9.5% of the sample is in the top ten clones.

A patient counted as having stable Graves' hyperthyroidism if no progression to ophthalmopathy occurred over 18 months of follow-up. Hyperthyroidism patients were aged 18 to 65 years and newly diagnosed, with disease duration of less than 2 months. Any patient with an uncontrolled infection, another autoimmune disease, pregnancy or lactation was excluded. Diagnoses were established on the basis of clinical symptoms, serum thyroxine and TRAb, thyroid ultrasound, and orbital computed tomography. PBMCs were isolated from approximately 10 ml of fresh peripheral blood by Ficoll-Paque density gradient centrifugation. Total RNA was extracted using Trizol reagent, and RNA quality was assessed on an Agilent 2100 Bioanalyzer. Specimen: blood. The receptor was derived from a man aged 18 to 30 with Graves' hyperthyroidism.

The nucleotide sequence is TGTGCCAGCAGCTTCGGCAGGGCGGAGACCCAGTACTTC. Translated, this is CASSFGRAETQYF. The chain joins TRBV7-9 to TRBJ2-5; possibly the D gene is TRBD1, per 5 matching bases. The CDR3 measures 13 amino acids from cysteine to phenylalanine. Left in the record is the CDR3 DNA by itself, 39 bases read in frame from the first base. Taken from the germline V gene (reference sequence), the CDR1 and CDR2 loops are SEHNR and FQNEAQ. Deletion took 3 bases off V and 5 bases off J, with a span of 10 bases between the germline ends.